A single sample is the source of the 20 T cell receptor beta chains below, sequenced in a study of CD8 T cells in ankylosing spondylitis. MiXCR, run by TCRdb on the 5' RACE reads, gives a single entry per CDR3 protein. The data hold 100,000 to 150,000 distinct CDR3 sequences, with roughly 7.3% observed a single time. The sample was blood, either unsorted or a sorted T cell fraction (not recorded which). The receptors shown here come from a male donor with ankylosing spondylitis or in good health (not recorded which).

Concerning this clonotype: A much larger clone differs from this one at a single base, so this may be a read error. CDR3 amino acids: CASSSNLNYGYPF. In DNA form, the CDR3 reads TGTGCCAGCAGTTCCAATCTTAACTATGGCTACCCCTTC. V usage is TRBV6-6 and J usage is TRBJ1-2; no clear D gene. Per the germline V gene, CDR1 is MNHNY and CDR2 is SVGAGI (reference sequence). CDR3 length: 13 amino acids.

At least ten counts were recorded for this clonotype. The chain couples TRBV5-1 to TRBJ1-1; D may be TRBD1 (5 bases). V dropped 3 bases and J dropped 1 base, with 13 bases sitting between them. The CDR3 sequence is 15 residues long. From germline, CDR1 is SGHRS and CDR2 YFSETQ. Here the CDR3 DNA reads TGCGCCAGCAGCTCCGGGGGACGGAAGAACACTGAAGCTTTCTTT. This gives the protein CASSSGGRKNTEAFF.

As for this clonotype: This clone may be a read error of a much larger clone one base away. The V and J genes are TRBV19 and TRBJ1-2; 7 positions match TRBD1. The CDR3 has 18 amino acids. The germline CDR1 and CDR2 sequences are LNHDA and SQIVND (reference sequence). The CDR3 sequence is CASSDNDRDYFRNYGYPF. CDR3 DNA sequence: TGTGCCAGTAGTGATAACGACAGGGATTATTTTCGGAACTATGGCTACCCCTTC.

This clonotype was found many times. V and J are TRBV5-6 and TRBJ2-3; the D gene is possibly TRBD2 (6 bases). Germline V gene data show CDR1 as SGHDT and CDR2 as YYEEEE. This CDR3 has 16 residues. The ends were cut back, 4 bases at V and 2 bases at J, with 17 bases in the middle. The CDR3 here is CASSMGLVTNTDTQYF. CDR3 nucleotides: TGTGCCAGCAGCATGGGACTCGTTACCAACACAGATACGCAGTATTTT.

This clonotype was counted many times. V and J are TRBV3-1 and TRBJ1-1; D ambiguous. Germline V gene data show CDR1 as LGHDT and CDR2 as YNNKEL (reference sequence). The germline V and J ends were trimmed by 0 bases and 6 bases, with 11 bases remaining between them. The CDR3 is made up of 14 amino acids. The CDR3 is CASSQDYVLAEAFF. The CDR3 DNA is TGTGCCAGCAGCCAAGATTACGTCCTGGCTGAAGCTTTCTTT.

In this sample, this clonotype turned up many times. This chain uses TRBV27 with TRBJ1-1; D might be TRBD1 (5 bases). This CDR3 contains 15 residues. Per germline, CDR1 MNHEY and CDR2 SMNVEV (reference sequence). V was trimmed by 5 bases and J by 4 bases, leaving 17 bases between them. CDR3 coding DNA: TGTGCCAGCAGTGGGGCAGGGCCCTCGGGCACTGAAGCTTTCTTT. This gives the protein CASSGAGPSGTEAFF.

Ten or more counts support this clonotype. V and J are TRBV29-1 and TRBJ2-3, with 8 nucleotides matching TRBD1. Germline V gene sequence: CDR1 SQVTM, CDR2 ANQGSEA. V trimming: 7 bases; J trimming: 6 bases; junction bases outside the gene matches: 15. CDR3 length: 15 amino acids. The CDR3 nucleotides are TGCAGCGCCCGCCCTTCGACAGGGGTCGCGGATACGCAGTATTTT. Its translation is CSARPSTGVADTQYF.

This clonotype was counted many times. The V call is TRBV12-3 or TRBV12-4, the J call TRBJ2-5; 9 bases line up with TRBD1. V dropped 0 bases and J dropped 9; count of bases not matched to a gene: 14. The CDR3 length is 17 residues. The CDR3 is CASSLALPGQGRPAQYF. Here the CDR3 DNA reads TGTGCCAGCAGTTTAGCGCTACCGGGACAGGGTCGGCCGGCCCAGTACTTC.

Ten or more counts support this clonotype. The chain couples TRBV6-1 to TRBJ2-7; 7 bases agree with TRBD1. Germline V gene sequence: CDR1 MNHNS, CDR2 SASEGT. With V trimmed by 8 bases and J by 3 bases, 19 bases remained unmatched. The CDR3 is 17 residues long. In nucleotides, the CDR3 is TGTGCCAGCCGGCAGGATTGGGACAGCGGTGGAAGCTACGAGCAGTACTTC. Translating gives CASRQDWDSGGSYEQYF.

This clonotype was seen many times. The chain combines TRBV27 with TRBJ1-1; D not resolved. Germline V gene data show CDR1 as MNHEY and CDR2 as SMNVEV (reference sequence). Trimming cost V 3 bases and J 9 bases, with 14 bases left between them. The CDR3 runs to 13 residues. CDR3 region: CASSFLPDEKAFF. CDR3 bases: TGTGCCAGCAGTTTTCTTCCGGACGAGAAAGCTTTCTTT.

There are many counts of this clonotype. This chain's CDR3 is CASSLERGNTEAFF. CDR3 DNA: TGTGCCAGCAGCTTAGAGCGGGGCAACACTGAAGCTTTCTTT. V usage is TRBV7-2 and J usage is TRBJ1-1, with D possibly being TRBD1 (5 bases). CDR1 and CDR2 (germline): SGHTA, FQGNSA. V dropped 1 base and J dropped 2 bases, with 8 bases sitting between them. The CDR3 covers 14 residues.

There are many counts of this clonotype. The genes are TRBV12-3 or TRBV12-4 and TRBJ2-2; tentatively, D is TRBD1 or TRBD2 (5 bases each). The ends were cut back, 7 bases at V and 4 bases at J, with 16 bases in the middle. CDR3 length: 15 amino acids. CDR3 amino acids: CASNRDGAPTGELFF. CDR3 DNA sequence: TGTGCCAGCAACCGGGACGGCGCTCCCACCGGGGAGCTGTTTTTT.

This clonotype was recorded at least ten times. The chain recombines TRBV11-2 with TRBJ2-5; tentatively, D is TRBD1 (6 bases). Germline-derived CDR1 and CDR2 are SGHAT and FQNNGV. Trimming shortened V by 4 bases and J by 5 bases, and 17 bases separated the two germline ends. The CDR3 extends over 15 amino acids. The CDR3 DNA reads as TGTGCCAGCAGCTCCAATGGGGCCCAGGGGGAGACCCAGTACTTC. Encoded protein: CASSSNGAQGETQYF.

This clonotype has at least ten counts. The chain carries TRBV9 and TRBJ2-7; 7 bases are a match to TRBD2. The CDR3 covers 15 residues. The junction had 5 bases not matched to a gene; V was cut back by 2 bases and J by 0 bases. The germline CDR1 and CDR2 sequences are SGDLS and YYNGEE. Written as DNA, the CDR3 is TGTGCCAGCAGCGTCGGTAGCGGGCTCTCCTACGAGCAGTACTTC. This sequence encodes CASSVGSGLSYEQYF.

This clonotype was found many times. The V and J genes are TRBV28 and TRBJ2-7; D not certain. The CDR3 extends over 12 amino acids. V was shortened by 3 bases and J by 3 bases, with 6 bases between the two germline ends. CDR1 and CDR2 from the germline V gene are MDHEN and SYDVKM. CDR3 sequence (DNA): TGTGCCAGCAGTTTTGCCAGCTACGAGCAGTACTTC. Translating gives CASSFASYEQYF.

This clonotype was seen at least ten times. This chain connects TRBV20-1 to TRBJ2-5; 9 bases agree with TRBD1. The V gene's germline CDR1 is DFQATT and CDR2 SNEGSKA (reference sequence). This CDR3 is built from 14 residues. With 2 bases clipped from V and 2 bases from J, the junction kept 3 bases outside the gene matches. The CDR3 DNA sequence: TGCAGTGCTAGAAGAGACAGGGGGCAAGAGACCCAGTACTTC. Protein: CSARRDRGQETQYF.

This clonotype was found many times. The chain uses TRBV24-1 and TRBJ1-1, with TRBD1 identical over 9 bases. The CDR3 has 15 residues. CDR1 KGHDR and CDR2 SFDVKD come from the germline V gene. The V segment lost 3 bases and the J segment 4 bases; nucleotides outside the gene matches: 5. CDR3: CATSDTQGAATEAFF. CDR3 sequence (DNA): TGTGCCACCAGTGATACACAGGGGGCAGCCACTGAAGCTTTCTTT.

This clonotype was counted at least ten times. V is TRBV20-1 and J is TRBJ1-1; perhaps TRBD1 as D (5 bases). The CDR3 consists of 15 residues. Looked up from germline, CDR1 is DFQATT and CDR2 is SNEGSKA (reference sequence). Trimming pared 0 bases from V and 6 bases from J, leaving 17 bases between. Written as DNA, the CDR3 is TGCAGTGCTAGAGATAGAGTTTCGGGGCTCCCTGAAGCTTTCTTT. It encodes CSARDRVSGLPEAFF.

This clonotype was seen at least ten times. The rearrangement uses TRBV7-8 and TRBJ2-4; D may correspond to TRBD1 or TRBD2 (5 bases each). V was cut by 1 base and J by 1 base, with 11 bases left in between. There are 16 residues in the CDR3. CDR1 is SGHVS and CDR2 is FQNEAQ in the germline V gene. The CDR3 DNA sequence: TGTGCCAGCAGCTTAGAGCAAGGGGAGGCCAAAAACATTCAGTACTTC. Translation: CASSLEQGEAKNIQYF. Full variable domain (rest looked up from reference TRBV7-8 and TRBJ2-4): GAGVSQSPRYKVAKRGQDVALRCDPISGHVSLFWYQQALGQGPEFLTYFQNEAQLDKSGLPSDRFFAERPEGSVSTLKIQRTQQEDSAVYLCASSLEQGEAKNIQYFGAGTRLSVL.

This clonotype was counted ten times or more. This sequence joins TRBV18 and TRBJ2-1; perhaps TRBD1 as D (5 bases). This CDR3 contains 14 residues. V was clipped by 1 base and J by 3 bases, with 7 bases between them. CDR1 KGHSH and CDR2 LQKENI come from the germline V gene. CDR3 in amino acids: CASSPRDSYNEQFF. CDR3 nucleotides: TGTGCCAGCTCACCACGCGACAGCTACAATGAGCAGTTCTTC. Supplemented by reference TRBV18 and TRBJ2-1, the full variable domain reads NAGVMQNPRHLVRRRGQEARLRCSPMKGHSHVYWYRQLPEEGLKFMVYLQKENIIDESGMPKERFSAEFPKEGPSILRIQQVVRGDSAAYFCASSPRDSYNEQFFGPGTRLTVL.